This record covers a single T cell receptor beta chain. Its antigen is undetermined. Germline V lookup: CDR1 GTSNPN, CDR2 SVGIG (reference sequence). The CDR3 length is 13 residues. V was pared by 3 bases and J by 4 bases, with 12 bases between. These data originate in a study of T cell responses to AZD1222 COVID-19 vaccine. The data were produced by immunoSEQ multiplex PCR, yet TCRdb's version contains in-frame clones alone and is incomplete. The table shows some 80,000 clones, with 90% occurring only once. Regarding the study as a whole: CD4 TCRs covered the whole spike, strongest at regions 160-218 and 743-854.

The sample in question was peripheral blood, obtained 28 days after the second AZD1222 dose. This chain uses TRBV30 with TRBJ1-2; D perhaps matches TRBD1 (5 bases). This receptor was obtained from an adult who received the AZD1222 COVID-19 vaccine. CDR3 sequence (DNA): TGTGCCTGGAGCTCAGACAGCTCCTATGGCTACACCTTC. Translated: CAWSSDSSYGYTF.